The 15 T cell receptor beta chains in this list originate from one sample, sequenced in a study of control samples from healthy donors and cancer patients. Assay used: immunoSEQ multiplex PCR; TCRdb lists only in-frame clones, some missing. Here the sample spans around 190,000 clones, roughly 89% being singletons. Sample: blood. The receptors were sampled from a woman aged 45-60 years in good health.

The gene calls are TRBV15 and TRBJ1-1; no reliable D call. Trimming cost V 1 base and J 1 base, with 7 bases left between them. Germline V CDR1 and CDR2: LNHNV, YYDKDF (reference sequence). The CDR3 is made up of 14 amino acids. CDR3 in DNA: TGTGCCACCAGCAGAGTAGGAAGGAACACTGAAGCTTTCTTT. This translates into CATSRVGRNTEAFF.

The CDR3 here is CASSIRGQGAGETQYF. CDR3 bases: TGTGCCAGTAGTATACGGGGACAGGGGGCAGGGGAGACCCAGTACTTC. This rearrangement joins TRBV19 to TRBJ2-5; 12 bases are shared with TRBD1. The germline V gene encodes CDR1 LNHDA and CDR2 SQIVND (reference sequence). The CDR3 consists of 16 residues. The ends lost 2 bases at V and 5 bases at J; junction bases unmatched: 6.

J is TRBJ1-4 and V is TRBV30; no definite D call. Trimming shortened V by 2 bases and J by 0 bases, and 13 bases separated the two germline ends. The CDR3 has 16 amino acids. Germline CDR1 and CDR2: GTSNPN and SVGIG (reference sequence). CDR3 region: CAWSPQRVATNEKLFF. As DNA, the CDR3 is TGTGCCTGGAGTCCCCAAAGAGTTGCAACTAATGAAAAACTGTTTTTT.

The chain uses TRBV27 and TRBJ2-1, with 8 bases identical to TRBD2. The V gene's germline CDR1 is MNHEY and CDR2 SMNVEV (reference sequence). Germline trimming cut 4 bases from V and 7 bases from J; bases unmatched to any gene: 9. CDR3 size: 15 residues. The CDR3 reads CASSSVGGARNEQFF. DNA for the CDR3: TGTGCCAGCAGTTCCGTCGGGGGGGCGAGGAATGAGCAGTTCTTC.

The chain joins TRBV20-1 to TRBJ2-2; unclear D gene. Germline values: CDR1 DFQATT, CDR2 SNEGSKA (reference sequence). This CDR3 spans 14 amino acids. Deletions cut 3 bases from V and 6 bases from J, with 14 bases between. The CDR3 bases are TGCAGTGCTAGTCTTGCGACGAATTCCGGGGAGCTGTTTTTT. It yields the protein CSASLATNSGELFF.

The V call is TRBV4-3, the J call TRBJ2-5; 12 nucleotides agree with TRBD1. The CDR3 sequence is 15 residues long. Germline assignment: CDR1 LGHNA and CDR2 YSLEER. V lost 3 bases to trimming and J lost 4 bases; unmatched junction nucleotides: 3. DNA of the CDR3: TGCGCCAGCAGCCAGGGACAGGGGGCCGTAGAGACCCAGTACTTC. Its translation is CASSQGQGAVETQYF.

V is TRBV7-2 and J is TRBJ2-3; D unclear. The CDR3 loop spans 14 amino acids. From germline, CDR1 is SGHTA and CDR2 FQGNSA. The V gene lost 1 base and the J gene lost 1 base, with 6 bases spanning the gap. CDR3 amino acids: CASSLEGRTDTQYF. For the CDR3, the DNA is TGTGCCAGCAGCTTAGAAGGACGCACAGATACGCAGTATTTT.

The genes are TRBV10-3 and TRBJ2-7; D perhaps matches TRBD2 (6 bases). Germline V CDR1 and CDR2: ENHRY, SYGVKD. This CDR3 contains 12 residues. The germline V and J ends were trimmed by 8 bases and 4 bases, with 12 bases remaining between them. The CDR3 coding sequence is TGTGCCATCCGTTCTAGCGCGTACGAGCAGTACTTC. Residues: CAIRSSAYEQYF.

This chain joins TRBV29-1 and TRBJ2-7, with D perhaps TRBD1 or TRBD2 (5 bases each). Germline V gene data show CDR1 as SQVTM and CDR2 as ANQGSEA. Trimming removed 4 bases from V and 2 bases from J, with 9 bases in between. This CDR3 spans 12 amino acids. The CDR3 spells CSVGGVTYEQYF. DNA for the CDR3: TGCAGCGTTGGAGGGGTAACCTACGAGCAGTACTTC.

This clone has a handful of counts. V usage is TRBV6-5 and J usage is TRBJ1-6; 7 nucleotides line up with TRBD1. V was clipped by 6 bases and J by 6 bases; unmatched bases: 8. The V gene's germline CDR1 is MNHEY and CDR2 SVGAGI. The CDR3 covers 15 residues. CDR3 loop: CASRPGGRLNSPLHF. Here the CDR3 DNA reads TGTGCCAGCAGGCCAGGGGGAAGGCTTAATTCACCCCTCCACTTT.

The gene calls are TRBV4-3 and TRBJ1-1; D possibly corresponds to TRBD1 (5 bases). This CDR3 is 13 amino acids long. The germline V gene encodes CDR1 LGHNA and CDR2 YSLEER. V was trimmed by 9 bases and J by 1 base, leaving 12 bases between them. In DNA form, the CDR3 reads TGCGCCAGTTCCCTCGGGGGGAACACTGAAGCTTTCTTT. Translating gives CASSLGGNTEAFF.

The chain joins TRBV5-6 to TRBJ1-2; D is uncertain. The V end was cut by 2 bases, the J end by 4 bases, with 9 bases between. From germline, CDR1 is SGHDT and CDR2 YYEEEE. This CDR3 has 13 residues. CDR3 nucleotide sequence: TGTGCCAGCAGCTTTTCCAGGTCCTATGGCTACACCTTC. This encodes CASSFSRSYGYTF.

Here the CDR3 reads CAIRGVKGYTF. In DNA, the CDR3 is TGTGCCATCAGAGGGGTGAAGGGCTACACCTTC. The chain couples TRBV10-3 to TRBJ1-2; perhaps TRBD1 as D (5 bases). CDR1 is ENHRY, CDR2 SYGVKD, per germline. CDR3 length equals 11 residues. Trimming left V 6 bases short and J 8 bases short, with 10 bases between.

This sequence joins TRBV7-2 and TRBJ1-5, with a weak D call TRBD1 (5 bases). CDR1 is SGHTA, CDR2 FQGNSA, per germline. The CDR3 sequence is 15 residues long. V lost 5 bases and J lost 3, with 14 bases in between. CDR3 sequence (DNA): TGTGCCAGCAGCACCGGGACGAAGGTCAATCAGCCCCAGCATTTT. Encoded protein: CASSTGTKVNQPQHF.

The chain recombines TRBV5-1 with TRBJ2-2; TRBD2 matches 13 bases. This CDR3 is built from 16 residues. V lost 1 base to trimming and J lost 8 bases; unmatched junction nucleotides: 5. Looked up from germline, CDR1 is SGHRS and CDR2 is YFSETQ. The CDR3 region has the DNA TGCGCCAGCAGCTTGCGACTAGCGGGAGGAGGAGGGGAGCTGTTTTTT. It specifies CASSLRLAGGGGELFF.